The 4 T cell receptor beta chains in this list originate from one sample, sequenced in a study of T cells after yellow fever vaccination. TCRdb re-called the 5' RACE reads through MiXCR, storing one row per CDR3 protein. The data contain 340,000 or so distinct CDR3 sequences, around 13% of them singletons. The material was CD4+ T cells sorted from PBMCs, obtained 15 days after the yellow fever booster vaccination. The source of these receptors is a man younger than 30 who received the YFV17D yellow fever vaccine.

This clonotype was seen a handful of times. This sequence joins TRBV5-1 and TRBJ2-3, with a weak D call TRBD2 (6 bases). CDR1 and CDR2 (germline): SGHRS, YFSETQ. The CDR3 covers 16 residues. Trimming pared 5 bases from V and 0 bases from J, leaving 16 bases between. The CDR3 spells CASRGRGYTSTDTQYF. The CDR3 nucleotides are TGCGCCAGCAGGGGTCGGGGGTATACTAGCACAGATACGCAGTATTTT.

This clonotype came up a few times. This chain links TRBV7-8 with TRBJ2-5; TRBD2 matches 12 bases. J gave up 5 bases and V 5 bases, and 9 bases lay outside the gene matches. The V gene's germline CDR1 is SGHVS and CDR2 FQNEAQ. CDR3 length equals 16 residues. The CDR3 bases are TGTGCCAGCAGCCCTACCCTAGCGGGGGGGAATGAGACCCAGTACTTC. Translated: CASSPTLAGGNETQYF.

This clonotype was seen at least ten times. This chain links TRBV4-1 with TRBJ2-4; D possibly uses TRBD1 or TRBD2 (6 bases each). CDR1 is MGHRA and CDR2 is YSYEKL in the germline V gene. CDR3 length: 17 residues. V dropped 3 bases and J dropped 0 bases, with 15 bases sitting between them. The CDR3 loop is CASSQAQGGLAKNIQYF. The CDR3 DNA reads as TGCGCCAGCAGCCAGGCTCAAGGGGGACTAGCCAAAAACATTCAGTACTTC.

This clonotype was counted at least ten times. CDR3 nucleotides: TGCGCCAGCAGCTTTGCGACTAAAGGGAGTAGTGGAGAGACCCAGTACTTC. This codes for CASSFATKGSSGETQYF. This rearrangement joins TRBV5-1 to TRBJ2-5; tentatively, D is TRBD2 (5 bases). CDR1 and CDR2 (germline): SGHRS, YFSETQ. Trimming shortened V by 2 bases and J by 4 bases, and 21 bases separated the two germline ends. The CDR3 has 17 amino acids.